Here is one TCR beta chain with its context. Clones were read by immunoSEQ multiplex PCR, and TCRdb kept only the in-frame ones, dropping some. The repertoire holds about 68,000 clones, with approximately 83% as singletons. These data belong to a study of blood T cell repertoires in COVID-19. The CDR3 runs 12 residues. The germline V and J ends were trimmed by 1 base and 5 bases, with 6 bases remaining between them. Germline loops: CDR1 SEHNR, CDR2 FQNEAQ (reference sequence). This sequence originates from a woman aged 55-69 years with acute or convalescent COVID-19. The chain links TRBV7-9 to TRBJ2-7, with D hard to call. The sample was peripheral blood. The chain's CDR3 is CASSLGSNEQYF. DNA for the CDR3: TGTGCCAGCAGCTTAGGTAGCAACGAGCAGTACTTC.